The 31 T cell receptor beta chains presented below share a single source sample, sequenced in a study of cytomegalovirus exposure and HLA in healthy donors. Primers included in the PCR were 60 Vbeta and 13 Jbeta primers. This table comes from immunoSEQ multiplex PCR, and its TCRdb copy is limited to in-frame clones, with some not included. The table lists about 200,000 clones, approximately 86% of them singletons, with around 0.98% in the top ten. The sample consisted of PBMCs. Receptors were obtained from a boy aged 2 to 10 in good health and CMV-seronegative.

The rearrangement joins TRBV6-1 to TRBJ2-7; 8 bases line up with TRBD1. CDR1 and CDR2 (germline): MNHNS, SASEGT. Trimming at V came to 8 bases and at J to 5 bases, leaving 8 bases not matched to a gene. The CDR3 loop spans 13 amino acids. The CDR3 bases are TGTGCCAGCTTCTGGACAGGGATCGACGAGCAGTACTTC. Protein product: CASFWTGIDEQYF.

This chain joins TRBV23-1 and TRBJ2-7; 7 nucleotides align to TRBD1. TRBV23-1 is recorded as an ORF, its role being uncertain. Germline trimming cut 8 bases from V and 3 bases from J; bases unmatched to any gene: 10. The CDR3 length is 14 residues. The CDR3 nucleotides are TGCGCCAGCTCGGCCGGGACAGTCCTCTACGAGCAGTACTTC. This gives the protein CASSAGTVLYEQYF.

V usage is TRBV30 and J usage is TRBJ1-1; TRBD1 matches 7 bases. Trimming cost V 3 bases and J 5 bases; bases outside gene matches: 9. The CDR3 has 14 residues. Germline V lookup: CDR1 GTSNPN, CDR2 SVGIG (reference sequence). CDR3 protein: CAWSGDSLGTEAFF. The DNA of the CDR3 is TGTGCCTGGAGCGGGGACAGCCTGGGGACTGAAGCTTTCTTT.

The chain has TRBV4-1 and TRBJ2-3, with 7 bases that match TRBD2. The trim removed 4 bases at V and 0 bases at J, leaving 7 bases unmatched. CDR3 length equals 16 residues. In germline, CDR1 is MGHRA, CDR2 YSYEKL. CDR3 coding DNA: TGCGCCAGCAGCCTTAGCGGGCCCCGTAGCACAGATACGCAGTATTTT. Translating it yields CASSLSGPRSTDTQYF.

The chain links TRBV7-9 to TRBJ2-3; D is perhaps TRBD2 (6 bases). Germline CDR1 is SEHNR and CDR2 is FQNEAQ (reference sequence). CDR3 length: 17 amino acids. V was pared by 8 bases and J by 1 base, with 22 bases between. The CDR3 reads CASRRRDSPVGTDTQYF. The CDR3 DNA is TGTGCCAGCCGAAGGAGGGACTCCCCGGTGGGCACAGATACGCAGTATTTT.

This chain connects TRBV4-1 to TRBJ2-2; 8 bases fit TRBD1. Germline-derived CDR1 and CDR2 are MGHRA and YSYEKL. Trimming at V came to 6 bases and at J to 1 base, leaving 7 bases not matched to a gene. CDR3 length: 16 residues. The CDR3 bases are TGCGCCAGCAGGACTAAAGGGACAGGGAACACCGGGGAGCTGTTTTTT. It yields the protein CASRTKGTGNTGELFF.

The chain employs TRBV6-5 and TRBJ2-5, with D possibly being TRBD2 (5 bases). The CDR3 totals 15 residues. V lost 6 bases and J lost 2, with 16 bases in between. The germline gives CDR1 MNHEY, CDR2 SVGAGI. Here the CDR3 DNA reads TGTGCCAGCAGCCACTTCGGCAGCGGTCAAGAGACCCAGTACTTC. The encoded protein is CASSHFGSGQETQYF.

The gene calls are TRBV30 and TRBJ1-6; a possible D gene is TRBD1 (6 bases). CDR1 is GTSNPN and CDR2 is SVGIG in the germline V gene (reference sequence). Trimming took 4 bases from V and 5 from J, leaving 12 bases between them. The CDR3 is 14 residues long. The DNA for the CDR3 is TGTGCCTGGAACTTGGGGGCTAATAATTCACCCCTCCACTTT. This gives the protein CAWNLGANNSPLHF.

J is TRBJ2-5 and V is TRBV15, with 7 bases matching TRBD1. The end of the DNA aligns better with TRBJ2-7, so the J call may be wrong. Germline assignment: CDR1 LNHNV and CDR2 YYDKDF (reference sequence). The CDR3 consists of 14 residues. CDR3 residues: CATSRARQGYEQYF. CDR3 sequence (DNA): TGTGCCACCAGCAGGGCCCGACAGGGCTACGAGCAGTACTTC.

The genes are TRBV7-2 and TRBJ2-1, with a weak D call TRBD2 (5 bases). CDR1 SGHTA and CDR2 FQGNSA come from the germline V gene. V was cut by 4 bases and J by 7 bases, with 14 bases left in between. CDR3 length: 14 amino acids. The chain's CDR3 is CASSSFSWENEQFF. Written as DNA, the CDR3 is TGTGCCAGCAGCTCATTCTCGTGGGAGAATGAGCAGTTCTTC.

This rearrangement joins TRBV29-1 to TRBJ1-1, with no clear D. CDR1 is SQVTM and CDR2 is ANQGSEA in the germline V gene. The CDR3 loop spans 13 amino acids. Trimming took 4 bases from V and 6 from J, leaving 15 bases between them. This CDR3 is CSVGRTLDPEAFF. As DNA, the CDR3 is TGCAGCGTTGGTCGGACTTTGGACCCTGAAGCTTTCTTT.

The genes are TRBV28 and TRBJ2-7, with TRBD1 matching over 8 bases. V was pared by 6 bases and J by 1 base, with 8 bases of the junction left unmatched. CDR1 and CDR2 from the germline V gene are MDHEN and SYDVKM. This CDR3 region has 15 residues. This CDR3 is CASSPGTGQSYEQYF. In nucleotides, the CDR3 is TGTGCCAGCAGCCCCGGGACAGGTCAATCCTACGAGCAGTACTTC. Full variable domain (rest looked up from reference TRBV28 and TRBJ2-7): DVKVTQSSRYLVKRTGEKVFLECVQDMDHENMFWYRQDPGLGLRLIYFSYDVKMKEKGDIPEGYSVSREKKERFSLILESASTNQTSMYLCASSPGTGQSYEQYFGPGTRLTVT.

This rearrangement joins TRBV30 to TRBJ2-6; 8 nucleotides line up with TRBD1. The CDR3 covers 22 residues. Germline CDR1 reads GTSNPN; CDR2 reads SVGIG (reference sequence). The junction had 21 bases not matched to a gene; V was cut back by 0 bases and J by 2 bases. The CDR3 here is CAWSVRIVLTRTGLAGANVLTF. CDR3 in DNA: TGTGCCTGGAGTGTAAGGATCGTTCTGACAAGGACAGGGCTGGCTGGGGCCAACGTCCTGACTTTC.

In its sample, this clone was seen once. This chain joins TRBV13 and TRBJ2-3; 11 bases agree with TRBD2. The ends lost 6 bases at V and 3 bases at J; junction bases unmatched: 8. The CDR3 runs to 16 residues. The germline CDR1 and CDR2 sequences are PRHDT and FYEKMQ (reference sequence). The DNA for the CDR3 is TGTGCCAGCAGTTTACTAGCGGGAGTCGGGACAGATACGCAGTATTTT. It yields the protein CASSLLAGVGTDTQYF.

The rearrangement joins TRBV28 to TRBJ2-1; 9 positions agree with TRBD2. V lost 1 base to trimming and J lost 4 bases; unmatched junction nucleotides: 5. CDR1 and CDR2 from the germline V gene are MDHEN and SYDVKM. This CDR3 comprises 16 residues. This CDR3 is CASSLFSGSSYNEQFF. The CDR3 DNA reads as TGTGCCAGCAGTTTATTTAGCGGGAGTTCATACAATGAGCAGTTCTTC.

CDR3 residues: CAWSVLPGSYEQYF. The CDR3, as DNA: TGTGCCTGGAGTGTATTACCCGGCTCCTACGAGCAGTACTTC. The chain employs TRBV30 and TRBJ2-7; D remains unclear. Germline CDR1 reads GTSNPN; CDR2 reads SVGIG (reference sequence). V lost 0 bases and J lost 0, with 9 bases in between. The CDR3 extends over 14 amino acids.

The rearrangement uses TRBV4-1 and TRBJ2-2; 7 nucleotides match TRBD1. Germline loops: CDR1 MGHRA, CDR2 YSYEKL. The length of the CDR3 is 17 residues. J was trimmed by 4 bases and V by 1 base; bases with no gene match: 9. The CDR3 coding sequence is TGCGCCAGCAGCCAAGGACCCCGGGACAGAGTCACCGGGGAGCTGTTTTTT. Its translation: CASSQGPRDRVTGELFF.

The gene calls are TRBV30 and TRBJ1-5; 9 positions match TRBD1. In germline, CDR1 is GTSNPN, CDR2 SVGIG (reference sequence). The CDR3 runs 15 residues. The junction had 10 bases not matched to a gene; V was cut back by 4 bases and J by 6 bases. CDR3 coding DNA: TGTGCCTGGACCCACGGGGACAGGGCTTTTCAGCCCCAGCATTTT. The encoded protein is CAWTHGDRAFQPQHF. The variable domain in full, completed from reference TRBV30 and TRBJ1-5, reads SQTIHQWPATLVQPVGSPLSLECTVEGTSNPNLYWYRQAAGRGLQLLFYSVGIGQISSEVPQNLSASRPQDRQFILSSKKLLLSDSGFYLCAWTHGDRAFQPQHFGDGTRLSIL.

This clone was seen a single time. The rearrangement uses TRBV6-5 and TRBJ2-5, with a tentative D call TRBD2 (5 bases). The J call may not be correct, given that the DNA end is closer to TRBJ2-7. The CDR3 loop spans 12 amino acids. From germline, CDR1 is MNHEY and CDR2 SVGAGI. The CDR3, as DNA: TGTGCCAGCAGGCCTACTAGTAACGAGCAGTACTTC. Amino acids: CASRPTSNEQYF.

This clone was observed once. The chain has TRBV9 and TRBJ1-1; the D is unclear. Germline values: CDR1 SGDLS, CDR2 YYNGEE. Trimming cost V 2 bases and J 0 bases, with 5 bases left between them. The CDR3 has 13 residues. The CDR3 spells CASSVGMNTEAFF. The CDR3 bases are TGTGCCAGCAGCGTCGGGATGAACACTGAAGCTTTCTTT.

The chain has TRBV6-5 and TRBJ1-6; the D gene is possibly TRBD1 (5 bases). The CDR3 sequence is 15 residues long. From germline, CDR1 is MNHEY and CDR2 SVGAGI. The V and J ends lost 5 bases and 10 bases respectively, with 18 bases between them. The chain's CDR3 is CASSVGGLGDSPLHF. In nucleotides, the CDR3 is TGTGCCAGCAGTGTTGGGGGACTGGGGGACTCACCCCTCCACTTT.

This chain links TRBV30 with TRBJ1-4, with 9 nucleotides matching TRBD1. Germline V lookup: CDR1 GTSNPN, CDR2 SVGIG (reference sequence). V trimming: 3 bases; J trimming: 8 bases; junction bases outside the gene matches: 19. The CDR3 is 18 residues long. The DNA for the CDR3 is TGTGCCTGGAGCGATGCCGGGACAGGGTTTGTTAGTCGGGAAAAACTGTTTTTT. Its protein product is CAWSDAGTGFVSREKLFF.

The chain uses TRBV30 and TRBJ1-5; D ambiguous. The V end lost 3 bases, the J end lost 1 base, and 7 bases lay between the germline ends. Per the germline V gene, CDR1 is GTSNPN and CDR2 is SVGIG (reference sequence). The CDR3 has 13 amino acids. The CDR3 spells CAWSSGSNQPQHF. The CDR3, as DNA: TGTGCCTGGAGCTCGGGAAGCAATCAGCCCCAGCATTTT.

The chain is built from TRBV25-1 and TRBJ2-7, with 8 bases matching TRBD2. The CDR3 is 15 residues long. Germline trimming cut 7 bases from V and 0 bases from J; bases unmatched to any gene: 8. Germline assignment: CDR1 MGHDK and CDR2 SYGVNS. The CDR3 spells CASTHGGASSYEQYF. The DNA for the CDR3 is TGTGCCAGCACCCACGGGGGGGCAAGCTCCTACGAGCAGTACTTC.

The chain is built from TRBV2 and TRBJ1-6; no reliable D call. This CDR3 spans 15 amino acids. V gave up 3 bases and J gave up 6 bases, with 12 bases separating them. The germline V gene encodes CDR1 SNHLY and CDR2 FYNNEI. Here the CDR3 DNA reads TGTGCCAGCAGTGATCCCCGCGCGGTTAATTCACCCCTCCACTTT. Its protein is CASSDPRAVNSPLHF.

V gene TRBV23-1 combines with J gene TRBJ2-7, with TRBD2 matching 9 bases. TRBV23-1 is marked as an open reading frame, function uncertain. Losses at the gene ends were 8 bases for V and 2 bases for J; bases not matched to a gene: 22. This CDR3 has 19 amino acids. CDR3 protein: CASLAGWLAGQLRTYEQYF. The CDR3, as DNA: TGCGCCAGCCTCGCGGGGTGGCTAGCGGGACAACTCCGGACCTACGAGCAGTACTTC.

V is TRBV28 and J is TRBJ1-1, with 9 bases that match TRBD1. The CDR3 extends over 20 amino acids. J lost 4 bases, V lost 3 bases, and 21 bases had no gene match. CDR1 MDHEN and CDR2 SYDVKM come from the germline V gene. CDR3 sequence: CASSFSYTGGDDGVGTEAFF. The CDR3 bases are TGTGCCAGCAGTTTCTCTTATACAGGGGGCGACGATGGGGTTGGCACTGAAGCTTTCTTT.

The chain uses TRBV5-1 and TRBJ2-7; 7 bases fit TRBD1. Germline V gives CDR1 SGHRS, CDR2 YFSETQ. The CDR3 is 15 residues long. The ends lost 5 bases at V and 1 base at J; junction bases unmatched: 9. CDR3 region: CASSFHTGESYEQYF. For the CDR3, the DNA is TGCGCCAGCAGTTTTCACACAGGGGAATCCTACGAGCAGTACTTC.

A single count supports this clone. This chain links TRBV13 with TRBJ2-7, with 7 bases matching TRBD1. The germline V gene encodes CDR1 PRHDT and CDR2 FYEKMQ (reference sequence). The CDR3 runs to 16 residues. V was clipped by 4 bases and J by 2 bases; unmatched bases: 11. The CDR3 reads CASSSETGTATYEQYF. CDR3 in DNA: TGTGCCAGCAGCTCGGAAACCGGGACAGCTACCTACGAGCAGTACTTC.

The V and J genes are TRBV20-1 and TRBJ2-3, with 7 bases aligning to TRBD2. V lost 7 bases, J lost 5 bases, and 3 bases stayed unmatched. The CDR3 consists of 11 residues. The germline CDR1 and CDR2 sequences are DFQATT and SNEGSKA (reference sequence). CDR3 sequence: CSGLARDTQYF. DNA of the CDR3: TGCAGTGGACTAGCAAGAGATACGCAGTATTTT.

This clone was seen only once. This chain joins TRBV2 and TRBJ2-7; 10 positions match TRBD2. Germline V gene data show CDR1 as SNHLY and CDR2 as FYNNEI. Trimming took 5 bases from V and 3 from J; bases not matched to a gene: 7. This CDR3 region has 15 residues. The CDR3 spells CASSRKREGSYEQYF. DNA for the CDR3: TGTGCCAGCAGTCGAAAGCGGGAGGGAAGCTACGAGCAGTACTTC.